Listed below are T cell receptor beta chains from one sample, sequenced in a study of blood T cell repertoires in COVID-19. TCRdb's table, derived via immunoSEQ multiplex PCR, lists solely in-frame clones and lacks some. This table holds more than 70,000 clones, 86% found once. Sequenced: peripheral blood. The source of these receptors is an elderly man with active or convalescent COVID-19. CDR3s leave out the opening cysteine and the closing phenylalanine or tryptophan. The D gene is left open where the match is weak.

D	length	V	CDR3
TRBD2	13	TRBV2	ASSRGLAGQETQY
TRBD2	12	TRBV29-1	SVLLSGVQHEQF
NA	10	TRBV5-6	ASSLVLGGYT
NA	13	TRBV18	ASSPRGSSNQPQH
TRBD1	13	TRBV9	ASSKGQGSGQPQH
TRBD2	15	TRBV7-2	ASSLGLGSGSGSEQF
TRBD1	13	TRBV9	ASSVAGTVNQPQH
NA	12	TRBV7-3	ASSSGWANGELF
NA	12	TRBV6-4	ASIRTPRDTEAF
TRBD2	14	TRBV7-2	ASVGGAGGQYNEQF
TRBD2	14	TRBV4-1	ASSQVGSGRSHEQF
NA	11	TRBV7-2	ASSYDRNYGYT
TRBD2	16	TRBV7-2	ASSTATVSGRILNEQF
NA	12	TRBV5-1	ASSPKIGSGELF
NA	9	TRBV20-1	SARPDIEQY
NA	12	TRBV7-6	ASSRDRLSYEQY
NA	13	TRBV7-2	ASSPRHTSFYGYT
TRBD2	14	TRBV5-4	ASSSPGTSGRETQY
TRBD2	14	TRBV19	ASSISVAGARNTQY
NA	12	TRBV7-9	ASRGDLGNTEAF
NA	11	TRBV6-2/TRBV6-3	ASSSGLRQPQH
TRBD1	13	TRBV28	ASSLTGTGTDTQY
TRBD2	13	TRBV29-1	SVVLAGAAGNEQF
TRBD2	15	TRBV19	ASSAGLAGGDADTQY
NA	16	TRBV6-2/TRBV6-3	ASSYSNPAGVLSGELF
NA	13	TRBV7-2	ASSLQDNLGYEQY
NA	11	TRBV28	ASRTEGNQPQH
TRBD1	13	TRBV6-1	ASSESQGAGDTQY